Sequencing of this TCR beta chain was carried out in a study of T cells in Graves' hyperthyroidism and ophthalmopathy. Study-wide points: In the blood, most expanded thyroid clonotypes above 0.001 appeared as well. From stable hyperthyroidism, ophthalmopathy was separated by a 13 V-J model. The model identified upcoming ophthalmopathy a median roughly 6 months ahead of onset.

Amplification targeted TCR beta CDR3 regions from RNA transcripts. First-round RT-PCR of the TCR CDR3 relied on the HTBI primer set. One entry per CDR3 protein, called by TCRdb with MiXCR from the multiplex PCR reads. Of about 600,000 distinct CDR3 sequences listed, around 14% were seen once; the top ten hold roughly 7.7%. This clonotype was recorded at least ten times. Its matching antigen is unknown. Trimming at V came to 6 bases and at J to 8 bases, leaving 11 bases not matched to a gene. Germline CDR1 and CDR2: SQVTM and ANQGSEA. The CDR3 sequence is 16 residues long. Input material: blood. The sequence came from a woman between 18 and 30 years old with Graves' ophthalmopathy. The chain uses TRBV29-1 and TRBJ2-1, with 15 bases aligning to TRBD2. In DNA, the CDR3 is TGCAGCGTGGGGGGGACTAGCGGGAGGTTGAACTATGAGCAGTTCTTC. This codes for CSVGGTSGRLNYEQFF.